The sequence of this T cell receptor (beta chain) was determined in a study of T cell responses to AZD1222 COVID-19 vaccine. Whole-study results and caveats: It was only after the peak T cell response that any repertoires were sampled. Just 5 to 7 AZD1222 recipients tested seropositive at baseline. Donors were largely white British and mainly female; clonal diversity was possibly underestimated.

Libraries were prepared by immunoSEQ multiplex PCR; TCRdb keeps only in-frame clonotypes and omits some of them. The table has around 140,000 clones, approximately 90% seen once; the top ten hold over 3%. CDR1 is SGHDN, CDR2 FVKESK, per germline. Losses at the gene ends were 2 bases for V and 2 bases for J; bases not matched to a gene: 12. The CDR3 spans 19 residues. As for this clone: Its antigen remains unknown.

V usage is TRBV14 and J usage is TRBJ2-7; 13 bases agree with TRBD2. The TCR was taken from an adult who received the AZD1222 COVID-19 vaccine. Source: peripheral blood, taken 28 days after the second AZD1222 dose. This CDR3 reads CASSQSPPGLAGAPYEQYF. The CDR3 nucleotides read TGTGCCAGCAGCCAAAGCCCCCCCGGACTAGCGGGAGCCCCCTACGAGCAGTACTTC.